The 22 T cell receptor beta chains below were found in one sample sequenced in a study of shared clonotypes between healthy human individuals. Naive CD8 cells were CD45RO-negative, positively selected for CCR7, excluding terminally differentiated effector memory CD45RA+ cells. Repertoires were generated with immunoSEQ multiplex PCR, while TCRdb's copy carries only in-frame clones and drops some. The sample consists of about 820,000 clones, roughly 92% of them appearing once. Source material: naive CD8+ T cells sorted from blood. The source is a man between 25 and 39 years old in good health.

The chain couples TRBV4-1 to TRBJ2-2, with D perhaps TRBD2 (5 bases). The CDR3 has 16 residues. V shed 1 base and J shed 3 bases, with 12 bases lying between them. Per germline, CDR1 MGHRA and CDR2 YSYEKL. CDR3 in amino acids: CASSQAGSAYTGELFF. The CDR3 DNA sequence: TGCGCCAGCAGCCAAGCCGGTAGCGCCTACACCGGGGAGCTGTTTTTT.

J is TRBJ2-1 and V is TRBV28; TRBD2 agrees at 11 bases. The CDR3 is 15 residues long. With V trimmed by 6 bases and J by 7 bases, 8 bases remained unmatched. Germline V lookup: CDR1 MDHEN, CDR2 SYDVKM. The CDR3 nucleotides read TGTGCCAGCAGAGTAGCGGGAGGGCTTACAAATGAGCAGTTCTTC. It encodes CASRVAGGLTNEQFF.

This clone was seen only once. V gene TRBV9 combines with J gene TRBJ1-1, with a tentative D call TRBD1 (6 bases). The V and J ends lost 2 bases and 5 bases respectively, with 10 bases between them. This CDR3 has 13 residues. The germline gives CDR1 SGDLS, CDR2 YYNGEE. The CDR3 here is CASSVGGPTEAFF. In DNA, the CDR3 is TGTGCCAGCAGCGTCGGGGGGCCAACTGAAGCTTTCTTT.

The chain employs TRBV7-9 and TRBJ2-7, with D perhaps TRBD2 (5 bases). V lost 1 base and J lost 7, with 14 bases in between. The germline V gene encodes CDR1 SEHNR and CDR2 FQNEAQ (reference sequence). This CDR3 has 14 amino acids. The DNA for the CDR3 is TGTGCCAGCAGCTTAGATAGCGTCCGCGGGGAGCAGTACTTC. Translating gives CASSLDSVRGEQYF.

The rearrangement uses TRBV7-8 and TRBJ2-7, with D possibly being TRBD2 (6 bases). CDR1 and CDR2 (germline): SGHVS, FQNEAQ. CDR3 size: 14 residues. V lost 6 bases and J lost 5, with 17 bases in between. The CDR3 spells CASRDRRGRNEQYF. DNA for the CDR3: TGTGCCAGCAGGGACCGTCGGGGGAGAAACGAGCAGTACTTC. Supplemented by reference TRBV7-8 and TRBJ2-7, the full variable domain reads GAGVSQSPRYKVAKRGQDVALRCDPISGHVSLFWYQQALGQGPEFLTYFQNEAQLDKSGLPSDRFFAERPEGSVSTLKIQRTQQEDSAVYLCASRDRRGRNEQYFGPGTRLTVT.

This chain connects TRBV5-1 to TRBJ1-1; TRBD1 matches 7 bases. Trimming at V came to 5 bases and at J to 5 bases, leaving 9 bases not matched to a gene. The CDR3 length is 14 residues. CDR1 and CDR2 from the germline V gene are SGHRS and YFSETQ. CDR3 residues: CASRSKGGPTEAFF. The CDR3 nucleotides are TGCGCCAGCAGGTCAAAAGGGGGCCCTACTGAAGCTTTCTTT.

The chain joins TRBV4-3 to TRBJ2-1; 7 bases agree with TRBD2. CDR1 is LGHNA, CDR2 YSLEER, per germline. The length of the CDR3 is 15 residues. V lost 0 bases, J lost 5 bases, and 4 bases stayed unmatched. Here the CDR3 reads CASSQDAGTNNEQFF. The DNA of the CDR3 is TGCGCCAGCAGCCAAGACGCCGGGACTAACAATGAGCAGTTCTTC.

This clone showed up just a few times. The sample carries other DNA sequences with the same CDR3. The V call is TRBV11-2, the J call TRBJ2-7, with D unclear. This CDR3 has 12 amino acids. The germline V gene has CDR1 SGHAT and CDR2 FQNNGV. V lost 1 base, J lost 3 bases, and 4 bases lay in between. This CDR3 is CASSLVVYEQYF. The CDR3 DNA is TGTGCCAGCAGCTTAGTGGTCTACGAGCAGTACTTC.

This clone has just a few counts. This sequence joins TRBV28 and TRBJ2-1, with D perhaps given as TRBD1 or TRBD2 (5 bases each). The CDR3 runs to 16 residues. The V and J ends lost 6 bases and 4 bases respectively, with 19 bases between them. In germline, CDR1 is MDHEN, CDR2 SYDVKM. The CDR3 DNA follows: TGTGCCAGCAGCACCCCCGAGGGGAGTTGGTACAATGAGCAGTTCTTC. As protein: CASSTPEGSWYNEQFF.

The rearrangement links TRBV10-3 to TRBJ2-1, with TRBD1 identical over 9 bases. This CDR3 is built from 15 residues. Germline-derived CDR1 and CDR2 are ENHRY and SYGVKD. V trimming: 11 bases; J trimming: 4 bases; junction bases outside the gene matches: 12. CDR3 in DNA: TGTGCCTCAGACCCTGGGGACAGGGTTTACAATGAGCAGTTCTTC. This codes for CASDPGDRVYNEQFF.

This clone showed up just once. The chain recombines TRBV29-1 with TRBJ2-5; D remains ambiguous. Trimming cost V 6 bases and J 0 bases, with 11 bases left between them. The germline gives CDR1 SQVTM, CDR2 ANQGSEA. The CDR3 loop spans 13 amino acids. In DNA, the CDR3 is TGCAGCGTAGATACAGCAAACCAAGAGACCCAGTACTTC. It is translated as CSVDTANQETQYF.

The chain joins TRBV7-9 to TRBJ2-2, with 11 bases fitting TRBD2. Germline V CDR1 and CDR2: SEHNR, FQNEAQ (reference sequence). The CDR3 covers 16 residues. J gave up 8 bases and V 5 bases, and 10 bases lay outside the gene matches. Here the CDR3 reads CASSELTSGTRGELFF. In nucleotides, the CDR3 is TGTGCCAGCAGCGAGCTGACTAGCGGGACGAGGGGGGAGCTGTTTTTT.

As for this clone: Additional DNA sequences in this sample encode the identical CDR3. This chain links TRBV29-1 with TRBJ2-7; the match to TRBD2 covers 8 bases. Germline CDR1 and CDR2: SQVTM and ANQGSEA. V lost 6 bases to trimming and J lost 3 bases; unmatched junction nucleotides: 1. The CDR3 contains 11 residues. This chain's CDR3 is CSVGGGYEQYF. DNA for the CDR3: TGCAGCGTCGGGGGGGGCTACGAGCAGTACTTC.

The chain is built from TRBV7-9 and TRBJ1-2; D is undetermined. V gave up 5 bases and J gave up 8 bases, with 15 bases separating them. CDR1 is SEHNR and CDR2 is FQNEAQ in the germline V gene (reference sequence). CDR3 size: 13 residues. The CDR3 here is CASSPVRAGGYTF. The CDR3 bases are TGTGCCAGCAGCCCCGTCCGGGCGGGGGGCTACACCTTC.

This chain uses TRBV28 with TRBJ2-1, with TRBD1 identical over 8 bases. The germline gives CDR1 MDHEN, CDR2 SYDVKM. CDR3 length: 15 amino acids. V lost 6 bases and J lost 8; bases outside the gene matches: 12. This CDR3 is CASSPGQGAWDEQFF. The CDR3 bases are TGTGCCAGCAGCCCAGGGCAGGGGGCTTGGGATGAGCAGTTCTTC.

Regarding this clone: Other DNA sequences in the sample encode the same CDR3. The chain recombines TRBV19 with TRBJ1-1; 7 bases are shared with TRBD1. The germline CDR1 and CDR2 sequences are LNHDA and SQIVND (reference sequence). J lost 0 bases, V lost 0 bases, and 1 base had no gene match. The CDR3 has 15 residues. CDR3 loop: CASSIDRGLNTEAFF. In DNA form, the CDR3 reads TGTGCCAGTAGTATAGATAGGGGGCTGAACACTGAAGCTTTCTTT. Drawing the rest from reference TRBV19 and TRBJ1-1, the complete variable domain is DGGITQSPKYLFRKEGQNVTLSCEQNLNHDAMYWYRQDPGQGLRLIYYSQIVNDFQKGDIAEGYSVSREKKESFPLTVTSAQKNPTAFYLCASSIDRGLNTEAFFGQGTRLTVV.

Here the CDR3 DNA reads TGTGCCAGCAGTCCACCCCGGGAGTCGTTTCCCTACGAGCAGTACTTC. Translated: CASSPPRESFPYEQYF. V and J are TRBV28 and TRBJ2-7; a possible D gene is TRBD2 (6 bases). V was clipped by 5 bases and J by 2 bases, with 19 bases between them. Germline-derived CDR1 and CDR2 are MDHEN and SYDVKM. This CDR3 has 16 amino acids.

The J gene is TRBJ2-1, the V gene TRBV9; TRBD2 agrees at 14 bases. The CDR3 loop spans 15 amino acids. Looked up from germline, CDR1 is SGDLS and CDR2 is YYNGEE. V lost 3 bases, J lost 8 bases, and 4 bases stayed unmatched. Here the CDR3 reads CASSGGLAGGDEQFF. The CDR3 DNA reads TGTGCCAGCAGCGGAGGACTAGCGGGAGGTGATGAGCAGTTCTTC. Filled out from reference TRBV9 and TRBJ2-1, the complete variable domain reads DSGVTQTPKHLITATGQRVTLRCSPRSGDLSVYWYQQSLDQGLQFLIQYYNGEERAKGNILERFSAQQFPDLHSELNLSSLELGDSALYFCASSGGLAGGDEQFFGPGTRLTVL.

This clone was seen just once. The identical CDR3 is also encoded by other nucleotide sequences in the sample. The rearrangement joins TRBV13 to TRBJ2-2, with TRBD1 matching 8 bases. Germline-derived CDR1 and CDR2 are PRHDT and FYEKMQ (reference sequence). The CDR3 totals 17 residues. With V trimmed by 0 bases and J by 6 bases, 9 bases remained unmatched. This chain's CDR3 is CASSLGRRQGSPGELFF. The CDR3 nucleotides are TGTGCCAGCAGCTTAGGCCGTCGACAGGGGAGCCCCGGGGAGCTGTTTTTT.

The chain uses TRBV27 and TRBJ2-3; D remains unclear. This CDR3 spans 13 amino acids. Germline V CDR1 and CDR2: MNHEY, SMNVEV (reference sequence). V was clipped by 3 bases and J by 0 bases, with 4 bases between them. The CDR3 region is CASSFLSTDTQYF. In DNA form, the CDR3 reads TGTGCCAGCAGTTTCCTGAGCACAGATACGCAGTATTTT.

This clone has a single count. The chain links TRBV27 to TRBJ1-2, with 8 bases that match TRBD1. This CDR3 is 15 amino acids long. V lost 5 bases and J lost 8; bases outside the gene matches: 13. Germline loops: CDR1 MNHEY, CDR2 SMNVEV (reference sequence). The DNA of the CDR3 is TGTGCCAGCAGTCCGTGGACAGGGCCCAGCGGAGGCTACACCTTC. Its translation: CASSPWTGPSGGYTF.

The chain's CDR3 is CASSTTLEGNQPQHF. DNA of the CDR3: TGTGCCAGCAGCACTACACTGGAGGGCAATCAGCCCCAGCATTTT. The rearrangement joins TRBV7-9 to TRBJ1-5; D uncertain. Germline lookup yields CDR1 SEHNR and CDR2 FQNEAQ (reference sequence). The CDR3 contains 15 residues. The V gene lost 5 bases and the J gene lost 2 bases, with 13 bases spanning the gap.